This T cell receptor (beta chain) was captured by sequencing in a study of blood T cell repertoires in COVID-19. Study as a whole: Sources were T cells, B-cell-depleted T cells, or PBMCs; the material itself was cDNA or gDNA.

The V gene end was trimmed by 5 bases and the J gene end by 1 base; junction bases not matched to a gene: 11. The CDR3 length is 19 residues. Germline V gene data show CDR1 as MNHEY and CDR2 as SVGEGT. Clones were read by immunoSEQ multiplex PCR, and TCRdb kept only the in-frame ones, dropping some. This sample has about 130,000 clones, with about 89% found just once. The receptor was isolated from a man aged 45-60 years with active or convalescent COVID-19. The chain uses TRBV6-2 or TRBV6-3 and TRBJ2-3; 14 nucleotides match TRBD2. The specimen was peripheral blood. The CDR3 loop is CASSPARLAGGPGTDTQYF. The CDR3 DNA is TGTGCCAGCAGTCCCGCGCGACTAGCGGGGGGGCCGGGCACAGATACGCAGTATTTT.